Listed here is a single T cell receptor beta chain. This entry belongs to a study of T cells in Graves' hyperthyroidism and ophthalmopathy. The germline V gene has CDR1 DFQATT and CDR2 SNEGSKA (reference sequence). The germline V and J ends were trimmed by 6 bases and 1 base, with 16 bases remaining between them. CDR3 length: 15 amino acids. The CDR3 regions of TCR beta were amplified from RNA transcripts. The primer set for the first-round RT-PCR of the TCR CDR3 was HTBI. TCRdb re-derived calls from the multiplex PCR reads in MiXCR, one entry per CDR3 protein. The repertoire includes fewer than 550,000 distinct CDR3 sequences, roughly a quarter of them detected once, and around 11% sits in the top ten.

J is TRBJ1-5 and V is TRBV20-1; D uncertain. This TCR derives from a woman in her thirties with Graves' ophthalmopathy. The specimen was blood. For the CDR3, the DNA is TGCAGTGCGTCACCCGGTCCCCTCAGCAATCAGCCCCAGCATTTT. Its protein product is CSASPGPLSNQPQHF.